These 16 T cell receptor beta chains were all obtained from the same sample, sequenced in a study of cytomegalovirus exposure and HLA in healthy donors. Here immunoSEQ multiplex PCR was the method, and the copy in TCRdb shows in-frame clones only, minus some. The sample includes over 75,000 clones, around 85% of them seen just once. Sequenced input: PBMCs. These receptors came from a man between 18 and 29 years old in good health and CMV-seropositive.

The rearrangement uses TRBV13 and TRBJ2-1; 7 bases align to TRBD1. The CDR3 runs 16 residues. Germline loops: CDR1 PRHDT, CDR2 FYEKMQ (reference sequence). J lost 0 bases, V lost 4 bases, and 6 bases had no gene match. The CDR3 DNA reads as TGTGCCAGCAGCTACCGGGACAGCAGCTCCTACAATGAGCAGTTCTTC. This codes for CASSYRDSSSYNEQFF. The complete variable domain, with remaining parts taken from reference TRBV13 and TRBJ2-1, reads AAGVIQSPRHLIKEKRETATLKCYPIPRHDTVYWYQQGPGQDPQFLISFYEKMQSDKGSIPDRFSAQQFSDYHSELNMSSLELGDSALYFCASSYRDSSSYNEQFFGPGTRLTVL.

The V gene is TRBV6-5, the J gene TRBJ2-7; D is perhaps TRBD1 (5 bases). This CDR3 has 14 residues. V shed 5 bases and J shed 2 bases, with 13 bases lying between them. CDR1 is MNHEY and CDR2 is SVGAGI in the germline V gene. The CDR3 protein is CASSEFRATYEQYV. The CDR3 coding sequence is TGTGCCAGCAGTGAATTCAGGGCCACCTACGAGCAGTACGTC.

This clone was recorded a few times. V and J are TRBV27 and TRBJ2-3; 7 bases agree with TRBD2. The CDR3 has 13 residues. The V and J ends lost 2 bases and 4 bases, in that order; junction bases with no gene match: 0. From germline, CDR1 is MNHEY and CDR2 SMNVEV (reference sequence). The CDR3 reads CASSLAGADTQYF. In nucleotides, the CDR3 is TGTGCCAGCAGTTTAGCGGGAGCAGATACGCAGTATTTT.

V gene TRBV6-5 combines with J gene TRBJ2-3; TRBD2 matches at 8 bases. This CDR3 comprises 15 residues. The ends lost 6 bases at V and 1 base at J; junction bases unmatched: 6. Looked up from germline, CDR1 is MNHEY and CDR2 is SVGAGI. CDR3 coding DNA: TGTGCCAGCAGGGTTAGCGGGATGGGCACAGATACGCAGTATTTT. Translated, it gives CASRVSGMGTDTQYF.

The rearrangement joins TRBV10-1 to TRBJ1-1, with D tentatively TRBD1 (6 bases). The V end was cut by 1 base, the J end by 4 bases, with 7 bases between. The CDR3 covers 13 residues. Germline CDR1 reads WNHNN; CDR2 reads SYGVQD (reference sequence). The CDR3 DNA is TGCGCCAGCAGTGAGTTAGGGGGCACTGAAGCTTTCTTT. Its translation is CASSELGGTEAFF.

V and J are TRBV11-2 and TRBJ2-5; D gene uncertain. The CDR3 is made up of 13 amino acids. Trimming left V 8 bases short and J 5 bases short, with 15 bases between. Germline CDR1 SGHAT, CDR2 FQNNGV. The CDR3 DNA sequence: TGTGCCAGCCGATCCGGTGGAGCGGAGACCCAGTACTTC. Residues: CASRSGGAETQYF.

The chain links TRBV11-2 to TRBJ2-7; no clear D. This CDR3 is 14 amino acids long. Germline CDR1 is SGHAT and CDR2 is FQNNGV. V was cut by 0 bases and J by 3 bases, with 9 bases left in between. The CDR3 reads CASSLDSVFYEQYF. DNA for the CDR3: TGTGCCAGCAGCTTAGATTCGGTCTTCTACGAGCAGTACTTC.

This chain links TRBV6-6 with TRBJ2-7; a weak D match, TRBD1 (6 bases). Germline CDR1 MNHNY, CDR2 SVGAGI (reference sequence). V was cut by 8 bases and J by 7 bases, with 18 bases left in between. CDR3 length equals 13 residues. The CDR3 sequence: CASSQQGPGEQYV. CDR3 coding DNA: TGTGCCAGCTCTCAACAGGGCCCGGGTGAGCAGTACGTC.

The chain joins TRBV7-8 to TRBJ2-5, with 10 bases lining up with TRBD1. The CDR3 length is 14 residues. CDR1 SGHVS and CDR2 FQNEAQ come from the germline V gene. V trimming: 6 bases; J trimming: 5 bases; junction bases outside the gene matches: 6. Here the CDR3 reads CASSDRGPRETQYF. As DNA, the CDR3 is TGTGCCAGCAGTGACAGGGGGCCCCGGGAGACCCAGTACTTC. Based on the CDR3 plus reference TRBV7-8 and TRBJ2-5, the full variable domain is GAGVSQSPRYKVAKRGQDVALRCDPISGHVSLFWYQQALGQGPEFLTYFQNEAQLDKSGLPSDRFFAERPEGSVSTLKIQRTQQEDSAVYLCASSDRGPRETQYFGPGTRLLVL.

This clone was seen once. Here the CDR3 reads CASSPGGPVGTF. Here the CDR3 DNA reads TGTGCCAGCAGTCCCGGAGGGCCGGTCGGAACCTTC. The chain joins TRBV2 to TRBJ1-2; D unclear. The germline CDR1 and CDR2 sequences are SNHLY and FYNNEI. The CDR3 consists of 12 residues. The germline V and J ends were trimmed by 5 bases and 14 bases, with 18 bases remaining between them. The full variable domain, its missing parts supplied by reference TRBV2 and TRBJ1-2, is EPEVTQTPSHQVTQMGQEVILRCVPISNHLYFYWYRQILGQKVEFLVSFYNNEISEKSEIFDDQFSVERPDGSNFTLKIRSTKLEDSAMYFCASSPGGPVGTFGSGTRLTVV.

The chain couples TRBV27 to TRBJ2-3; D remains ambiguous. V was shortened by 8 bases and J by 4 bases, with 13 bases between the two germline ends. The CDR3 contains 13 residues. Germline values: CDR1 MNHEY, CDR2 SMNVEV (reference sequence). This CDR3 reads CASGPAPPDTQYF. DNA of the CDR3: TGTGCCAGCGGCCCCGCCCCACCAGATACGCAGTATTTT.

The chain links TRBV18 to TRBJ1-1; D uncertain. The CDR3 consists of 14 residues. The V gene's germline CDR1 is KGHSH and CDR2 LQKENI. V was clipped by 3 bases and J by 0 bases, with 8 bases between them. The CDR3 DNA reads as TGTGCCAGCTCACCCGGGTCCGTGAACACTGAAGCTTTCTTT. It yields the protein CASSPGSVNTEAFF.

CDR3 amino acids: CASSLLGLSYGYTF. For the CDR3, the DNA is TGTGCCAGCAGCCTTCTAGGCCTGTCCTATGGCTACACCTTC. The chain joins TRBV6-5 to TRBJ1-2; D gene uncertain. The germline gives CDR1 MNHEY, CDR2 SVGAGI. The CDR3 sequence is 14 residues long. The ends were cut back, 6 bases at V and 4 bases at J, with 15 bases in the middle.

V is TRBV4-2 and J is TRBJ2-3; 12 nucleotides match TRBD1. CDR1 and CDR2 from the germline V gene are LGHNA and YNFKEQ. V lost 4 bases, J lost 5 bases, and 7 bases stayed unmatched. This CDR3 is 16 amino acids long. The chain's CDR3 is CASSPWDRGQGDTQYF. In nucleotides, the CDR3 is TGTGCCAGCAGCCCATGGGACAGGGGGCAGGGAGATACGCAGTATTTT.

This chain connects TRBV29-1 to TRBJ2-7; 7 positions match TRBD2. Germline lookup yields CDR1 SQVTM and CDR2 ANQGSEA. The CDR3 sequence is 15 residues long. V lost 4 bases, J lost 3 bases, and 12 bases stayed unmatched. The DNA of the CDR3 is TGCAGCGTTGGCCGGGGAGGGACCGACTACTACGAGCAGTACTTC. Encoded protein: CSVGRGGTDYYEQYF.

The chain carries TRBV28 and TRBJ1-5, with no clear D. The CDR3 sequence is 15 residues long. The germline gives CDR1 MDHEN, CDR2 SYDVKM. Trimming stripped 2 bases from V and 3 bases from J, with 11 bases between. The CDR3 loop is CASSLGQINNQPQHF. DNA for the CDR3: TGTGCCAGCAGTTTAGGGCAGATAAACAATCAGCCCCAGCATTTT.